This TCR beta chain emerged from a study of spatial heterogeneity in lung cancer. Overall study: Matched bulk RNA-seq provided a T cell module score, and TCR transcript counts in tumor regions correlated strongly with it. Study results and limitations: Regional and ubiquitous nonsynonymous mutations were tracked by counts of regional and ubiquitous expanded TCRs, respectively. Expanded intratumoral alpha and beta TCR counts tracked tumor mutation counts.

There are 18 residues in the CDR3. CDR1 and CDR2 from the germline V gene are ENHRY and SYGVKD. V was clipped by 2 bases and J by 2 bases; unmatched bases: 7. This clonotype appeared many times. Its cognate antigen is unknown. TCRdb re-analysed the 5' RACE reads in MiXCR, keeping a single row per CDR3 protein. The data contain about 10,000 distinct CDR3 sequences, 7.5% to 9.5% of them singletons. The time point is: sample taken at primary tumor resection. Tumor, nontumor lung or frozen PBMC supplied whole RNA that was sequenced unsorted. This receptor was obtained from a male donor with early-stage non-small cell lung cancer. Sequencing was performed on lung tumor tissue, taken at surgery. The chain joins TRBV10-3 to TRBJ2-1, with 12 bases that match TRBD2. The CDR3 sequence: CAISETSGGSVTYNEQFF. The CDR3 DNA sequence: TGTGCCATCAGTGAGACTAGCGGGGGGTCTGTCACCTACAATGAGCAGTTCTTC.